The 32 T cell receptor beta chains below come from one sample, sequenced in a study of shared clonotypes between healthy human individuals (dated by TCRdb to 2019 to 2021). Library generation was performed with the immunoSEQ multiplex PCR assay. TCRdb holds this immuneACCESS table with in-frame rearrangements only. Some clones are missing; in checked studies, unresolved V genes explain under half, and the rest has no known cause. Present in this sample are about 1.1 million clones, approximately 77% of which were seen just once. Of the sample, 0.89% falls within the top ten clones. Sequenced: memory CD4+ T cells from PBMCs. What this sample's cell subset or site label stands for: CD45RA-negative fraction. Every receptor here comes from a man aged 18 to 29 in good health. Some clones in this sample may be carry-over from other donors' samples.

V gene TRBV11-2 combines with J gene TRBJ1-1; tentative D call: TRBD1 (5 bases). V lost 5 bases, J lost 2 bases, and 15 bases lay in between. The CDR3 is 15 amino acids. Germline CDR1 SGHAT, CDR2 FQNNGV. The CDR3 DNA reads as TGTGCCAGCAGCAGACTGACCCAGGGTAACACTGAAGCTTTCTTT. Protein: CASSRLTQGNTEAFF. Supplemented by reference TRBV11-2 and TRBJ1-1, the full variable domain reads EAGVAQSPRYKIIEKRQSVAFWCNPISGHATLYWYQQILGQGPKLLIQFQNNGVVDDSQLPKDRFSAERLKGVDSTLKIQPAKLEDSAVYLCASSRLTQGNTEAFFGQGTRLTVV.

The chain recombines TRBV7-9 with TRBJ2-1; TRBD2 is a possible D gene (6 bases). Germline assignment: CDR1 SEHNR and CDR2 FQNEAQ (reference sequence). There are 11 residues in the CDR3. The V end lost 10 bases, the J end lost 9 bases, and 13 bases lay between the germline ends. The CDR3 nucleotides read TGTGCCACCTATCTGGGGGGTGAGCAGTTCTTC. Encoded protein: CATYLGGEQFF.

This clone was recorded a few times. This chain joins TRBV5-1 and TRBJ1-3; D remains unclear. CDR3 size: 13 residues. Germline CDR1 and CDR2: SGHRS and YFSETQ. V was shortened by 0 bases and J by 4 bases, with 5 bases between the two germline ends. The CDR3 coding sequence is TGCGCCAGCAGCTTGGAGAAGGGAAACACCATATATTTT. Translation gives CASSLEKGNTIYF.

The DNA for the CDR3 is TGCGCCAGCAGCTTAAACCCCGCAGGTGAAAAACTGTTTTTT. Its translation is CASSLNPAGEKLFF. The V gene is TRBV5-1, the J gene TRBJ1-4; D is unresolved. CDR3 length: 14 amino acids. Germline CDR1 reads SGHRS; CDR2 reads YFSETQ. Trimming took 2 bases from V and 7 from J, leaving 12 bases between them.

This clone was detected a few times. The rearrangement joins TRBV6-4 to TRBJ2-7, with no clear D. This CDR3 has 16 amino acids. V gave up 8 bases and J gave up 0 bases, with 20 bases separating them. Germline assignment: CDR1 MRHNA and CDR2 SNTAGT. The CDR3 region is CASGVRPHSTSYEQYF. CDR3 DNA sequence: TGTGCCAGCGGGGTGAGGCCCCACTCCACCTCCTACGAGCAGTACTTC.

The V call is TRBV19, the J call TRBJ1-1; no clear D. Trimming removed 1 base at V and 1 base at J, with 10 bases between. This CDR3 has 15 amino acids. In germline, CDR1 is LNHDA, CDR2 SQIVND (reference sequence). The CDR3 sequence is CASSIGGRPNTEAFF. The DNA for the CDR3 is TGTGCCAGTAGTATAGGAGGACGGCCGAACACTGAAGCTTTCTTT.

The chain uses TRBV6-5 and TRBJ2-3, with 7 bases fitting TRBD1. J was trimmed by 4 bases and V by 5 bases; bases with no gene match: 3. Germline V gene sequence: CDR1 MNHEY, CDR2 SVGAGI. This CDR3 contains 13 residues. CDR3 sequence (DNA): TGTGCCAGCAGTCGACAGGGTCCAGATACGCAGTATTTT. Protein product: CASSRQGPDTQYF.

The chain has TRBV25-1 and TRBJ1-2; D may be TRBD1 (5 bases). Germline V CDR1 and CDR2: MGHDK, SYGVNS. V was cut by 2 bases and J by 8 bases, with 15 bases left in between. The CDR3 runs 14 residues. The chain's CDR3 is CASSENRRPGGYTF. The CDR3 DNA reads TGTGCCAGCAGTGAAAACAGGCGCCCGGGGGGCTACACCTTC.

The chain combines TRBV28 with TRBJ2-7; TRBD1 might be the D (5 bases). CDR1 and CDR2 (germline): MDHEN, SYDVKM. Trimming cost V 8 bases and J 7 bases, with 12 bases left between them. The CDR3 is made up of 11 amino acids. The CDR3 is CASVRVGEQYF. CDR3 DNA: TGTGCCAGCGTCAGGGTTGGAGAGCAGTACTTC.

The chain links TRBV11-3 to TRBJ2-7; 7 bases fit TRBD2. The CDR3 is made up of 13 amino acids. Per germline, CDR1 SGHNT and CDR2 YENEEA. The junction had 5 bases not matched to a gene; V was cut back by 6 bases and J by 3 bases. The CDR3 nucleotides read TGTGCCAGCAGTCTAAGCGGGAACTACGAGCAGTACTTC. Protein: CASSLSGNYEQYF.

As regards this clone: A much larger clone is a single base away; this may be a read error. The V call is TRBV7-2, the J call TRBJ2-2, with TRBD1 matching over 7 bases. Trimming cost V 1 base and J 4 bases; bases outside gene matches: 3. Germline V CDR1 and CDR2: SGHTA, FQGNSA. The CDR3 is made up of 15 amino acids. CDR3 loop: CASSLVGQSTGELFF. CDR3 sequence (DNA): TGTGCCAGCAGCTTAGTGGGACAGTCCACCGGGGAGCTGTTTTTT.

There are a few counts of this clone. The chain has TRBV6-6 and TRBJ2-5, with D possibly matching TRBD2 (5 bases). The length of the CDR3 is 13 residues. Per germline, CDR1 MNHNY and CDR2 SVGAGI (reference sequence). The ends were cut back, 6 bases at V and 3 bases at J, with 11 bases in the middle. CDR3 amino acids: CASRYTGKETQYF. CDR3 bases: TGTGCCAGCAGGTACACCGGGAAAGAGACCCAGTACTTC.

The chain uses TRBV6-1 and TRBJ2-5; no clear D. Germline lookup yields CDR1 MNHNS and CDR2 SASEGT. V was clipped by 0 bases and J by 4 bases, with 9 bases between them. This CDR3 contains 14 residues. The CDR3 sequence: CASSEAPGGETQYF. The CDR3 bases are TGTGCCAGCAGTGAAGCTCCGGGTGGAGAGACCCAGTACTTC.

This chain joins TRBV25-1 and TRBJ2-3, with TRBD1 identical over 7 bases. V was pared by 3 bases and J by 2 bases, with 5 bases of the junction left unmatched. This CDR3 comprises 15 residues. CDR1 and CDR2 (germline): MGHDK, SYGVNS. The CDR3 loop is CASSDRGSFTDTQYF. CDR3 DNA: TGTGCCAGCAGTGACAGGGGGTCCTTCACAGATACGCAGTATTTT.

The chain uses TRBV9 and TRBJ2-5, with a weak D call TRBD2 (6 bases). This CDR3 region has 16 residues. The V gene's germline CDR1 is SGDLS and CDR2 YYNGEE. V lost 1 base and J lost 1, with 14 bases in between. The CDR3 DNA reads as TGTGCCAGCAGCGTAACGGGGCAGGGACTCCAAGAGACCCAGTACTTC. Translating gives CASSVTGQGLQETQYF. The entire variable domain, with the rest obtained from reference TRBV9 and TRBJ2-5, is as follows: DSGVTQTPKHLITATGQRVTLRCSPRSGDLSVYWYQQSLDQGLQFLIQYYNGEERAKGNILERFSAQQFPDLHSELNLSSLELGDSALYFCASSVTGQGLQETQYFGPGTRLLVL.

The rearrangement uses TRBV7-3 and TRBJ2-2; the match to TRBD1 covers 9 bases. The ends lost 6 bases at V and 5 bases at J; junction bases unmatched: 7. Germline V gene data show CDR1 as SGHTA and CDR2 as FQGTGA. The CDR3 runs to 15 residues. The CDR3 loop is CASRTDRGSTGELFF. In DNA, the CDR3 is TGTGCCAGCAGAACGGACAGGGGCTCAACCGGGGAGCTGTTTTTT.

The V and J genes are TRBV15 and TRBJ1-2; the match to TRBD1 covers 8 bases. The CDR3 has 15 amino acids. The V segment lost 5 bases and the J segment 5 bases; nucleotides outside the gene matches: 10. Germline V gene lookup returns CDR1 LNHNV and CDR2 YYDKDF (reference sequence). The CDR3 DNA is TGTGCCACCAGCCCACGAGAACAGGGGGTATATGGCTACACCTTC. Translated, it gives CATSPREQGVYGYTF. Supplemented by reference TRBV15 and TRBJ1-2, the full variable domain reads DAMVIQNPRYQVTQFGKPVTLSCSQTLNHNVMYWYQQKSSQAPKLLFHYYDKDFNNEADTPDNFQSRRPNTSFCFLDIRSPGLGDTAMYLCATSPREQGVYGYTFGSGTRLTVV.

This clone was recorded a few times. The sample contains more than one DNA sequence encoding this CDR3. The chain is built from TRBV7-2 and TRBJ2-3, with 9 bases matching TRBD2. CDR3 length: 14 amino acids. The V gene's germline CDR1 is SGHTA and CDR2 FQGNSA. V dropped 5 bases and J dropped 6; count of bases not matched to a gene: 6. The CDR3 region is CASSPGLASDTQYF. CDR3 coding DNA: TGTGCCAGCAGCCCCGGACTAGCGTCTGATACGCAGTATTTT.

The J gene is TRBJ2-5, the V gene TRBV7-9; 8 bases match TRBD2. V was clipped by 2 bases and J by 5 bases; unmatched bases: 10. Germline loops: CDR1 SEHNR, CDR2 FQNEAQ (reference sequence). The CDR3 has 16 residues. CDR3 nucleotides: TGTGCCAGCAGCTTACTCCCTCCGGGAGGGAGGGAGACCCAGTACTTC. It is translated as CASSLLPPGGRETQYF. Using reference TRBV7-9 and TRBJ2-5 for the parts outside the CDR3, the full variable domain is DTGVSQNPRHKITKRGQNVTFRCDPISEHNRLYWYRQTLGQGPEFLTYFQNEAQLEKSRLLSDRFSAERPKGSFSTLEIQRTEQGDSAMYLCASSLLPPGGRETQYFGPGTRLLVL.

J is TRBJ2-4 and V is TRBV7-2, with TRBD1 matching over 8 bases. CDR1 is SGHTA and CDR2 is FQGNSA in the germline V gene. The V segment lost 1 base and the J segment 7 bases; nucleotides outside the gene matches: 9. This CDR3 is 16 amino acids long. The CDR3 sequence: CASSLVGTGVLNIQYF. CDR3 bases: TGTGCCAGCAGCTTAGTTGGGACAGGTGTACTCAACATTCAGTACTTC.

V gene TRBV5-1 combines with J gene TRBJ2-7, with 11 bases aligning to TRBD2. After removal of 4 bases from V and 0 bases from J, the junction contained 6 bases not matched to a gene. Germline CDR1 SGHRS, CDR2 YFSETQ. The CDR3 runs 16 residues. CDR3 amino acids: CASSLQTSGTSYEQYF. The DNA of the CDR3 is TGCGCCAGCAGCCTGCAGACTAGCGGGACCTCCTACGAGCAGTACTTC.

In this sample, this clone turned up a few times. V is TRBV30 and J is TRBJ1-4, with TRBD1 as a possible D gene (5 bases). V was shortened by 7 bases and J by 0 bases, with 18 bases between the two germline ends. Germline assignment: CDR1 GTSNPN and CDR2 SVGIG (reference sequence). The CDR3 sequence is 16 residues long. The CDR3 spells CALGVGSFATNEKLFF. DNA of the CDR3: TGTGCCTTGGGGGTGGGATCCTTTGCAACTAATGAAAAACTGTTTTTT.

V is TRBV29-1 and J is TRBJ1-1; maybe TRBD1 (5 bases). CDR3 length: 13 amino acids. Trimming stripped 7 bases from V and 1 base from J, with 13 bases between. The germline V gene has CDR1 SQVTM and CDR2 ANQGSEA. CDR3 bases: TGCAGCGGCCTCGGACAATGGAACACTGAAGCTTTCTTT. It codes for CSGLGQWNTEAFF.

This clone was recorded a few times. The same CDR3 can be traced to other DNA sequences in this sample. This rearrangement joins TRBV7-2 to TRBJ2-7; no reliable D call. The CDR3 is made up of 11 amino acids. Between the trimmed V and J ends, which lost 3 bases and 1 base, there was a span of 1 base. Germline CDR1 and CDR2: SGHTA and FQGNSA. Here the CDR3 reads CASSLSYEQYF. DNA for the CDR3: TGTGCCAGCAGCTTGTCCTACGAGCAGTACTTC.

In DNA, the CDR3 is TGTGCCAGCAGTGAAGAATTGTACTACGAGCAGTACTTC. Protein product: CASSEELYYEQYF. This chain uses TRBV6-1 with TRBJ2-7, with no clear D. The CDR3 has 13 amino acids. From germline, CDR1 is MNHNS and CDR2 SASEGT. Trimming removed 1 base from V and 3 bases from J, with 7 bases in between.

This chain links TRBV19 with TRBJ2-7, with D possibly being TRBD1 (6 bases). The CDR3 runs to 15 residues. In germline, CDR1 is LNHDA, CDR2 SQIVND (reference sequence). Trimming removed 4 bases from V and 2 bases from J, with 15 bases in between. This CDR3 is CASSKERGTTYEQYF. The CDR3 DNA reads as TGTGCCAGTAGTAAAGAGAGGGGGACGACCTACGAGCAGTACTTC.

A note on this clone: Other DNA sequences from this sample encode an identical CDR3 as well. This sequence joins TRBV5-1 and TRBJ2-3, with D perhaps matching TRBD1 or TRBD2 (5 bases each). Germline V gene sequence: CDR1 SGHRS, CDR2 YFSETQ. The length of the CDR3 is 15 residues. Trimming took off 0 bases at V and 0 bases at J, with 8 bases between the two ends. The CDR3 region is CASSLAGPSTDTQYF. The CDR3 DNA sequence: TGCGCCAGCAGCTTGGCGGGACCAAGCACAGATACGCAGTATTTT.

This chain joins TRBV2 and TRBJ1-4; a possible D gene is TRBD1 (5 bases). The germline V and J ends were trimmed by 1 base and 9 bases, with 9 bases remaining between them. This CDR3 is built from 13 residues. Germline V lookup: CDR1 SNHLY, CDR2 FYNNEI. CDR3 sequence: CASSEGKGQKLFF. The CDR3 DNA follows: TGTGCCAGCAGTGAAGGCAAGGGGCAAAAACTGTTTTTT.

The chain joins TRBV29-1 to TRBJ2-1, with 7 bases that match TRBD2. The CDR3 runs to 14 residues. The trim removed 7 bases at V and 0 bases at J, leaving 6 bases unmatched. The germline CDR1 and CDR2 sequences are SQVTM and ANQGSEA. The CDR3 DNA reads as TGCAGCGGAAAGCGGGACCCCTCCTACAATGAGCAGTTCTTC. It encodes CSGKRDPSYNEQFF.

The V call is TRBV9, the J call TRBJ2-1; 7 positions match TRBD1. V lost 0 bases, J lost 1 base, and 4 bases stayed unmatched. Germline CDR1 and CDR2: SGDLS and YYNGEE. The CDR3 has 16 residues. The CDR3 bases are TGTGCCAGCAGCGTAGCGTCGGACAGGTCCTACAATGAGCAGTTCTTC. Encoded protein: CASSVASDRSYNEQFF.

The V and J genes are TRBV27 and TRBJ2-7; 11 positions match TRBD2. CDR1 MNHEY and CDR2 SMNVEV come from the germline V gene (reference sequence). Trimming at V came to 0 bases and at J to 9 bases, leaving 7 bases not matched to a gene. CDR3 length: 15 residues. CDR3 residues: CASSLSGLAGGAQYF. The CDR3 coding sequence is TGTGCCAGCAGTTTATCGGGCCTAGCGGGAGGTGCGCAGTACTTC.

This chain uses TRBV18 with TRBJ1-2, with D maybe TRBD1 (6 bases). The V and J ends lost 0 bases and 1 base respectively, with 12 bases between them. The germline CDR1 and CDR2 sequences are KGHSH and LQKENI. This CDR3 region has 16 residues. CDR3: CASSPPGALYNYGYTF. In DNA form, the CDR3 reads TGTGCCAGCTCACCACCGGGGGCCCTCTATAACTATGGCTACACCTTC.